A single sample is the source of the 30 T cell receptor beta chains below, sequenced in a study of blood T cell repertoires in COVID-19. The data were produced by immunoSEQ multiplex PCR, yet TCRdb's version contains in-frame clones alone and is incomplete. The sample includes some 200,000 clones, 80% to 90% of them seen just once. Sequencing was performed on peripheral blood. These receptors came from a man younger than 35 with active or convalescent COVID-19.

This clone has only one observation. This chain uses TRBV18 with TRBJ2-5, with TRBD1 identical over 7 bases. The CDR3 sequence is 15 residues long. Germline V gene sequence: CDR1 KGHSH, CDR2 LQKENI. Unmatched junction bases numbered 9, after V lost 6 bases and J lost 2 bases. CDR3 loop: CASSITRGQQETQYF. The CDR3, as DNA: TGTGCCAGCTCCATAACAAGGGGGCAACAAGAGACCCAGTACTTC.

In DNA form, the CDR3 reads TGTGCCAGCAGTTTAACCGGGACAGGGGGCCCCTTCTCTGGAAACACCATATATTTT. Translating gives CASSLTGTGGPFSGNTIYF. The chain combines TRBV27 with TRBJ1-3, with 12 bases fitting TRBD1. Looked up from germline, CDR1 is MNHEY and CDR2 is SMNVEV (reference sequence). The CDR3 runs to 19 residues. Trimming took 2 bases from V and 0 from J; bases not matched to a gene: 8.

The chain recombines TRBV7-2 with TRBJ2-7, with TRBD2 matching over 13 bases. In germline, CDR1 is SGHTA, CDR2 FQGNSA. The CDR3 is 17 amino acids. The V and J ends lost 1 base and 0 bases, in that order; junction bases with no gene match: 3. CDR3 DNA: TGTGCCAGCAGCTTAGGACTAGCGGGAGGATACTCCTACGAGCAGTACTTC. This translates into CASSLGLAGGYSYEQYF. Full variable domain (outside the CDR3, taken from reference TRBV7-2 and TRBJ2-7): GAGVSQSPSNKVTEKGKDVELRCDPISGHTALYWYRQSLGQGLEFLIYFQGNSAPDKSGLPSDRFSAERTGGSVSTLTIQRTQQEDSAVYLCASSLGLAGGYSYEQYFGPGTRLTVT.

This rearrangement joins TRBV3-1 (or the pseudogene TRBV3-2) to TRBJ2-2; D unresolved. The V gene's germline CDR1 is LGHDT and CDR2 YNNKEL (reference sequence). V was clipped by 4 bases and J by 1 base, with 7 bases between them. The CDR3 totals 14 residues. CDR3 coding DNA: TGTGCCAGCAGCCCCCGGGTGAACACCGGGGAGCTGTTTTTT. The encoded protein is CASSPRVNTGELFF.

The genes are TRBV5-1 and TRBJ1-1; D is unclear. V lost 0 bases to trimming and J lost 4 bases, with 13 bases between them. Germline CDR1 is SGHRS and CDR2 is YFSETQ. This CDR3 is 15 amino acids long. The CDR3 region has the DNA TGCGCCAGCAGCTTGGTTCGGGGTAAGGCCACTGAAGCTTTCTTT. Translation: CASSLVRGKATEAFF.

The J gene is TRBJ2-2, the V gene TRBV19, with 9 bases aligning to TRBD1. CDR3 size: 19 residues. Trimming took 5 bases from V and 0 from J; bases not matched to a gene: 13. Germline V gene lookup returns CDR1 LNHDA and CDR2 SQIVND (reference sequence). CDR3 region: CASSGYTGGPTTNTGELFF. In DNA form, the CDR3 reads TGTGCCAGTAGTGGTTATACAGGGGGCCCTACCACGAACACCGGGGAGCTGTTTTTT.

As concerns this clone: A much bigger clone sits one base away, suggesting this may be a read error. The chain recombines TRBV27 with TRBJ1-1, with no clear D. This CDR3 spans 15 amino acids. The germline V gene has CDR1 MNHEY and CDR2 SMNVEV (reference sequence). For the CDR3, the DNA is TGTGCCAGCAGCCGGACTCTACTAATGAACACTGAAACTTTCTTT. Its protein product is CASSRTLLMNTETFF.

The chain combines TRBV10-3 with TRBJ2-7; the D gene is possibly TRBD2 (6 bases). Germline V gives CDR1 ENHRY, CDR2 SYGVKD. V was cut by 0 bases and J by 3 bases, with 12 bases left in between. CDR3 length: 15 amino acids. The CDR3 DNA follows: TGTGCCATCAGTGAGTCGGGGGGTTCGATCTACGAGCAGTACTTC. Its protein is CAISESGGSIYEQYF.

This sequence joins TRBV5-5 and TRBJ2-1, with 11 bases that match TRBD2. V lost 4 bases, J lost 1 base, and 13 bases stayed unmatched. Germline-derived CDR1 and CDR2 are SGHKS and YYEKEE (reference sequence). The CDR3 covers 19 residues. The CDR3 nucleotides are TGTGCCAGCAGCCTCGGACTAGCGGGTGCTCTATTGTCCTACAATGAGCAGTTCTTC. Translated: CASSLGLAGALLSYNEQFF.

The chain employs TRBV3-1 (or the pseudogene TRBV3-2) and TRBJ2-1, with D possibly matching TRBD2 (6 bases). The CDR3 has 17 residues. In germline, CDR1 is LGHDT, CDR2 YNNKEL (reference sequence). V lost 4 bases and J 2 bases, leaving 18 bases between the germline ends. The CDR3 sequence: CASSPAGRSMAYNEQFF. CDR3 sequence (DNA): TGTGCCAGCAGCCCCGCGGGGAGATCGATGGCCTACAATGAGCAGTTCTTC.

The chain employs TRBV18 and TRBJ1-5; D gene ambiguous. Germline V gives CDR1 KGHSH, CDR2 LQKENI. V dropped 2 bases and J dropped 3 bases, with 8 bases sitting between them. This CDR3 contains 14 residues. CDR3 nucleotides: TGTGCCAGCTCACCAGGGCGTAACAATCAGCCCCAGCATTTT. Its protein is CASSPGRNNQPQHF.

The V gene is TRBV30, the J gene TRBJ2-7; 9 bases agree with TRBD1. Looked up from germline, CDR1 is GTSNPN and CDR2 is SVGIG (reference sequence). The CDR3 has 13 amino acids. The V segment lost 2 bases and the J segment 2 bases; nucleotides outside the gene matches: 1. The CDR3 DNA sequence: TGTGCCTGGAGTCGGACAGGGGCCTACGAGCAGTACTTC. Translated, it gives CAWSRTGAYEQYF.

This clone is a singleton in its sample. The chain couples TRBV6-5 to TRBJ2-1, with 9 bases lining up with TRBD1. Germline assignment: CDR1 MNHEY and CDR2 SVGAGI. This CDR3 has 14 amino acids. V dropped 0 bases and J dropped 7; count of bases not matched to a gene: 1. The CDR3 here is CASSYSDRGNEQFF. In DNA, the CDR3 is TGTGCCAGCAGTTACTCGGACAGGGGTAATGAGCAGTTCTTC.

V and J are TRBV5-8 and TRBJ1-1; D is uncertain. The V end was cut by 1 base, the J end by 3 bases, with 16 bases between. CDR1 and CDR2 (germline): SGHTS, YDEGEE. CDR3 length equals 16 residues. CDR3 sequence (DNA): TGTGCCAGCAGCTTGCCCTCGGATGGAGTCTACACTGAAGCTTTCTTT. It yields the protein CASSLPSDGVYTEAFF.

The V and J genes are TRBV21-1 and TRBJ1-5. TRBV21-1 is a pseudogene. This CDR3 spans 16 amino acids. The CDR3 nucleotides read TGTGCCAGCAGCCTCGCCGGGTCAAAGAGGGATCAGCCCCAGCATTTT. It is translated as CASSLAGSKRDQPQHF.

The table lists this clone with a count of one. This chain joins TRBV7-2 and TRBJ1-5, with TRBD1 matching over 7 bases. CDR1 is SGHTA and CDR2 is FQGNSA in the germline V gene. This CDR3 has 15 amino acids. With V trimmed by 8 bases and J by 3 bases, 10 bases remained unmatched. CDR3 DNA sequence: TGTGCCAGCTCACCCTACGGGACAGACAATCAGCCCCAGCATTTT. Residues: CASSPYGTDNQPQHF. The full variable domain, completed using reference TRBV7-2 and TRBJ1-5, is GAGVSQSPSNKVTEKGKDVELRCDPISGHTALYWYRQSLGQGLEFLIYFQGNSAPDKSGLPSDRFSAERTGGSVSTLTIQRTQQEDSAVYLCASSPYGTDNQPQHFGDGTRLSIL.

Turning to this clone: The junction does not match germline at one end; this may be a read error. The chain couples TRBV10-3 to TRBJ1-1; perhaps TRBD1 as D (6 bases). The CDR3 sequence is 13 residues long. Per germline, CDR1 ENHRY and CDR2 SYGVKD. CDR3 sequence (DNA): TGTGCCACCAGTGATAAGGGGGTCACTGAAGCTTTCTTT. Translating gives CATSDKGVTEAFF.

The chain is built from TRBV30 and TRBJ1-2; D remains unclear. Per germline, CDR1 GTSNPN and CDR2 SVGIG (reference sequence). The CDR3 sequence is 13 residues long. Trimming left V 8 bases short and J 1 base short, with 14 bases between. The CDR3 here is CASLPTDNYGYTF. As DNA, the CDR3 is TGTGCCAGCTTACCTACAGATAACTATGGCTACACCTTC.

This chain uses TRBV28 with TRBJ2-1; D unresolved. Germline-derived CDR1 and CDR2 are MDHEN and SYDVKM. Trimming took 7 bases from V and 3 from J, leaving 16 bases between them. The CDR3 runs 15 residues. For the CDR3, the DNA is TGTGCCAGCACCCCCTTAGCCGGAGTCTACAATGAGCAGTTCTTC. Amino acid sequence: CASTPLAGVYNEQFF.

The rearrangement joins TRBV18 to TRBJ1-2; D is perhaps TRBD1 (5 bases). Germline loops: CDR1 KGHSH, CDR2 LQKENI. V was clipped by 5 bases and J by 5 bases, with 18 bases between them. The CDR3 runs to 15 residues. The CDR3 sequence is CASSGDSPTVYGYTF. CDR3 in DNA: TGTGCCAGCTCAGGGGACTCTCCGACGGTTTATGGCTACACCTTC.

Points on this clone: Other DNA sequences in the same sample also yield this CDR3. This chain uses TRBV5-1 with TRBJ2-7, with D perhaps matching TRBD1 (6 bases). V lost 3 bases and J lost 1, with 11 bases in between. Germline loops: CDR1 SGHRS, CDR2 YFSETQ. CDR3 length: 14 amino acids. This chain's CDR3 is CASSSGTGSYEQYF. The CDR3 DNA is TGCGCCAGCAGCTCAGGCACAGGGTCCTACGAGCAGTACTTC.

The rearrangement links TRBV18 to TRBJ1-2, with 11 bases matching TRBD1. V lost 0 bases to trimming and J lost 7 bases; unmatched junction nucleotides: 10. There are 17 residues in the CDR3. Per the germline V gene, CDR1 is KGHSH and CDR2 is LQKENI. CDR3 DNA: TGTGCCAGCTCACCACCCCGAGGACAGGGGGCGTTACTTGGCTACACCTTC. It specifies CASSPPRGQGALLGYTF.

The CDR3 reads CATSRAARVQHF. The CDR3 region has the DNA TGTGCCACCAGCAGAGCGGCCAGGGTCCAGCATTTT. The chain links TRBV15 to TRBJ1-5, with a tentative D call TRBD1 (5 bases). The V and J ends lost 1 base and 12 bases respectively, with 10 bases between them. Germline values: CDR1 LNHNV, CDR2 YYDKDF (reference sequence). This CDR3 region has 12 residues.

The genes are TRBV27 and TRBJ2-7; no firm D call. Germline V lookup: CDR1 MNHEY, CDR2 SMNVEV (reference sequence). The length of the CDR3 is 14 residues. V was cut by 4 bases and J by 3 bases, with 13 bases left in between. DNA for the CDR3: TGTGCCAGCAGTTCAAAGACAAAAGGCTACGAGCAGTACTTC. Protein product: CASSSKTKGYEQYF.

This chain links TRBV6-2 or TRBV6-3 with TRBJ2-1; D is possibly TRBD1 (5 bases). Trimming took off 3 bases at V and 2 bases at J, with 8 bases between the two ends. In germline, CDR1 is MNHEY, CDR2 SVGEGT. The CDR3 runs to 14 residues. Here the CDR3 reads CASSYAGTYNEQFF. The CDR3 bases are TGTGCCAGCAGTTATGCAGGGACCTACAATGAGCAGTTCTTC.

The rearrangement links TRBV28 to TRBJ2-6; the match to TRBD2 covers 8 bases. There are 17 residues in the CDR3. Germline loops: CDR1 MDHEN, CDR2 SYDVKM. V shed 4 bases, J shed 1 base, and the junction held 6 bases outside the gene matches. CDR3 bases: TGTGCCAGCAGTTCCCCGGCGGGGGGATCTGGGGCCAACGTCCTGACTTTC. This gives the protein CASSSPAGGSGANVLTF.

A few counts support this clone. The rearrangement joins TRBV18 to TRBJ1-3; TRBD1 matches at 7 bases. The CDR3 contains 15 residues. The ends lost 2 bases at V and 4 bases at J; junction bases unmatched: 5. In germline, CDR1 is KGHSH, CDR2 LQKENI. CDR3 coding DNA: TGTGCCAGCTCACCAACGACAGGGCTCGGAAACACCATATATTTT. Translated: CASSPTTGLGNTIYF.

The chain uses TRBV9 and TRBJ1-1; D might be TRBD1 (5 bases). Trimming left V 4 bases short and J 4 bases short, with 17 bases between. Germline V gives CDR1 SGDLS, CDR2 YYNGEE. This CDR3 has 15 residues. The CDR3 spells CASSRRGTRSTEAFF. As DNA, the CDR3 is TGTGCCAGCAGCAGACGCGGGACCCGCTCCACTGAAGCTTTCTTT.

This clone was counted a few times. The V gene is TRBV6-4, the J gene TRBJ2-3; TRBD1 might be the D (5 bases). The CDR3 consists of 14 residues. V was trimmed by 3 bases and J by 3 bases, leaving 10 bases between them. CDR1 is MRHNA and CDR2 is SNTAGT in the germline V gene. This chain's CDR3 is CASSERGSTDTQYF. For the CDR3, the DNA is TGTGCCAGCAGTGAAAGGGGCAGTACAGATACGCAGTATTTT.

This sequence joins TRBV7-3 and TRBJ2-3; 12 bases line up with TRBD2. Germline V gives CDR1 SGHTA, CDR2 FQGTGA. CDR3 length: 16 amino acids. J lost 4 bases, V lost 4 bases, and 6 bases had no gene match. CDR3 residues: CASSSQLAGGPDTQYF. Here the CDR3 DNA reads TGTGCCAGCAGCTCACAGCTAGCGGGAGGGCCAGATACGCAGTATTTT.